The table lists the clone carrying this TCR beta chain with a count of one. TRAV- and TRBV-specific primers primed first-strand cDNA, covering alpha and beta chains. With a constant-region primer and a V-primer adapter, TCRs were subjected to around 20 PCR cycles of amplification. TCRdb passed the reads through MiXCR, listing each CDR3 protein once. The sample holds 13,000 or so distinct CDR3 sequences, 75% seen once. Patients qualified if they had advanced solid tumors that lacked tumor-infiltrating lymphocytes. The data were obtained in a study of low-dose radiotherapy and immunotherapy resistance in tumors. Study-level background: Patients took oral aspirin 300 mg daily for four cycles from cycle 1 day 1.

The CDR3 spans 18 residues. V lost 0 bases to trimming and J lost 0 bases; unmatched junction nucleotides: 8. The V gene's germline CDR1 is LNHNV and CDR2 YYDKDF (reference sequence). This receptor was taken from a human donor with advanced metastatic prostate, ovarian, gallbladder or colorectal cancer (not recorded which). This table probably holds off-target reads from a library built for another chain. The chain recombines TRBV15 with TRBJ1-5, with 7 bases identical to TRBD1. The CDR3 coding sequence is TGTGCCACCAGCAGAGAGAGACAGGGATGGGGTAGCAATCAGCCCCAGCATTTT. It translates to CATSRERQGWGSNQPQHF.